This TCR beta chain was sequenced in a study of CD8 T cells in ankylosing spondylitis. Study results and limitations: Disease-linked clones were CD8+ and relatively rare in peripheral blood. About 8 highly homologous variants made up a TCR beta motif, and this motif appeared characteristic of ankylosing spondylitis blood. The study looked at matched synovial fluid samples from ankylosing spondylitis patients. Disease-linked clones were reported to be significantly enriched there. Existing reports had already noted some motif variants in reactive arthritis synovial fluid and blood.

Concerning this clonotype itself: Its cognate antigen is unknown.

Per the germline V gene, CDR1 is SQVTM and CDR2 is ANQGSEA. V lost 7 bases, J lost 12 bases, and 11 bases stayed unmatched. The CDR3 covers 14 residues. Generation of TCR beta libraries employed quantitative 5'-RACE incorporating molecular barcodes. From the 5' RACE reads, TCRdb called clonotypes with MiXCR, one entry per CDR3 protein. The table lists 700,000 to 850,000 distinct CDR3 sequences, about 11% of them singletons, with approximately 0.51% in the top ten. The V and J genes are TRBV29-1 and TRBJ2-1, with TRBD2 matching 14 bases. The source material was blood, either unsorted or a sorted T cell fraction (not recorded which). This clonotype was obtained from a male donor with ankylosing spondylitis. In nucleotides, the CDR3 is TGCAGCGCCCAAGGGACTAGCGGGAGTGAGTTGCAGTTCTTC. This encodes CSAQGTSGSELQFF.